This entry is about one T cell receptor (beta chain). Sequenced by immunoSEQ multiplex PCR; TCRdb stores in-frame clones only, minus some. The sample includes under 2,500 clones, 20% to 30% of them seen just once. This entry comes from a study of T cells in localized non-small cell lung cancer. V lost 0 bases to trimming and J lost 7 bases, with 10 bases between them. Per the germline V gene, CDR1 is GTSNPN and CDR2 is SVGIG (reference sequence). This CDR3 region has 13 residues. This chain uses TRBV30 with TRBJ1-5, with D uncertain. The sample was lung tumor tissue, taken before any cancer treatment. The receptor was isolated from a woman aged 35 to 70 with stage III squamous cell lung carcinoma. CDR3: CAWSVTMAQPQHF. The CDR3 DNA sequence: TGTGCCTGGAGTGTAACTATGGCGCAGCCCCAGCATTTT.